The TCR beta chain described here comes from a study of cytomegalovirus exposure and HLA in healthy donors. Points on this clone: Antigen specificity is unknown.

CDR3 length: 15 amino acids. Germline loops: CDR1 SGHAT, CDR2 FQNNGV. Trimming stripped 1 base from V and 7 bases from J, with 14 bases between. The PCR contained 60 Vbeta and 13 Jbeta primers. Assay used: immunoSEQ multiplex PCR; TCRdb lists only in-frame clones, some missing. Seen here are over 110,000 clones, under 80% observed once, and the top ten hold 8.8%. The study, taken as a whole, reports: The study assumed roughly uniform donor sequencing depth for presence/absence analyses.

The clonotype was recovered from a woman aged 45-65 years in good health and CMV-seropositive. The J gene is TRBJ2-1, the V gene TRBV11-2; D ambiguous. Material for sequencing was PBMCs. The CDR3 coding sequence is TGTGCCAGCAGCTTAGTGTTGAGGCCTAGTAATGAGCAGTTCTTC. This codes for CASSLVLRPSNEQFF. Complete variable domain (other parts from reference TRBV11-2 and TRBJ2-1): EAGVAQSPRYKIIEKRQSVAFWCNPISGHATLYWYQQILGQGPKLLIQFQNNGVVDDSQLPKDRFSAERLKGVDSTLKIQPAKLEDSAVYLCASSLVLRPSNEQFFGPGTRLTVL.